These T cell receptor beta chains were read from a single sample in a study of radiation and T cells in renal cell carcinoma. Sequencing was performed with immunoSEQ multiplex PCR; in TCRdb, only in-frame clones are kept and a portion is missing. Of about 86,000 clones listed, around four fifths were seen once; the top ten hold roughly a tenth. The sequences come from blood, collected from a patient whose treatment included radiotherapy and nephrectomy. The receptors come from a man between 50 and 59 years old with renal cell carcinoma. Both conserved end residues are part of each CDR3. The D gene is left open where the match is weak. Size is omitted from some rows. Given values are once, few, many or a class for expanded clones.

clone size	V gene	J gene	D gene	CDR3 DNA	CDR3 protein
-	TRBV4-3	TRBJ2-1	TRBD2	TGCGCCAGCAGCCAGGCCTACAAACTAGCGGGGCCCAAGGCCGAGCAGTTCTTC	CASSQAYKLAGPKAEQFF
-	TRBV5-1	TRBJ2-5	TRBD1	TGCGCCAGCAGCAGGGACAGGGGTCGGGGAGAGACCCAGTACTTC	CASSRDRGRGETQYF
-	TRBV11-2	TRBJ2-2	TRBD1	TGTGCCAGCAGCCGTGGGACAGCTCTAAACACCGGGGAGCTGTTTTTT	CASSRGTALNTGELFF
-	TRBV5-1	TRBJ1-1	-	TGCGCCAGCCGAGGGGTAGGGAACACTGAAGCTTTCTTT	CASRGVGNTEAFF
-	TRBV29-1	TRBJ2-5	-	TGCAGCGTGCCTTTGGGGGGAGAGACCCAGTACTTC	CSVPLGGETQYF
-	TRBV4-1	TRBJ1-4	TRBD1	TGCGCCAGCAGCCAAGTCGCCGGGACAGGGGGAGCTAATGAAAAACTGTTTTTT	CASSQVAGTGGANEKLFF
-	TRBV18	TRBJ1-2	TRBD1	TGTGCCAGCTCACTACCTAGGACAGGGTCGTACTATGGCTACACCTTC	CASSLPRTGSYYGYTF
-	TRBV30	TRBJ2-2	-	TGTGCCTGGAACGAGAACACCGGGGAGCTGTTTTTT	CAWNENTGELFF
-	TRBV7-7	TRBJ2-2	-	TGTGCTAGCAGCTTAGAGGCCGGGGAGCTGTTTTTT	CASSLEAGELFF
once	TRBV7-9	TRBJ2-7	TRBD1	TGTGCCAGCAGCTTAACAGGGGAGTACGAGCAGTACTTC	CASSLTGEYEQYF
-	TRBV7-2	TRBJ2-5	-	TGTGCCAGCAGCTTAGGGTGGGGGGCTCCAGGAGGAGAGACCCAGTACTTC	CASSLGWGAPGGETQYF
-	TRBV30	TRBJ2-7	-	TGTGCCTGGCAAATTGGTAGCCCGAGGCACGAGCAGTACTTC	CAWQIGSPRHEQYF
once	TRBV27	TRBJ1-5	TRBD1	TGTGCCAGCAGTTTAAACTTCCCAGGGGGACTTAATCAGCCCCAGCATTTT	CASSLNFPGGLNQPQHF
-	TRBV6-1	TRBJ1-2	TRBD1	TGTGCCAGCAGTGAAACGTCAGGGGGCTGGTATGGCTACACCTTC	CASSETSGGWYGYTF
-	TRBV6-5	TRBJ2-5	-	TGTGCCAGCAGCTCTCCAGGGGGGGAGACCCAGTACTTC	CASSSPGGETQYF
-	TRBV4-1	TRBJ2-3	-	TGCGCCAGCAGCCAAGTTTATGAAGGACGTTCCGGGAATACGCAGTATTTT	CASSQVYEGRSGNTQYF
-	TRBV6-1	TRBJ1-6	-	TGTGCCAGCAGTGAAGACCGGGGTAGCCTCCTTTCACCCCTCCACTTT	CASSEDRGSLLSPLHF
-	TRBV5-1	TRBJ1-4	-	TGCGCCAGCAGCCGGGGGGATACCGGACGAGAAAAACTGTTTTTT	CASSRGDTGREKLFF
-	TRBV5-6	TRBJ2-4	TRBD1	TGTGCCAGCAGCAGACGGGACAGGGCATACCCAGCCAAAAACATTCAGTACTTC	CASSRRDRAYPAKNIQYF
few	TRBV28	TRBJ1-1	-	TGTGCCAGCCTTTTACGGAGGACTGAAGCTTTCTTT	CASLLRRTEAFF
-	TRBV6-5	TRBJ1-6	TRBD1	TGTGCCAGCAGAGACAGGGGAGGGGACCCCCTCCACTTT	CASRDRGGDPLHF
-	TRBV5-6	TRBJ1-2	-	TGTGCCAGCAGCTTGTTCGCACCGCCCTATGGCTACACCTTC	CASSLFAPPYGYTF
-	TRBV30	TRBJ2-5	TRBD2	TGTGCCGTGACTAGCGGGGGAGAGACCCAGTACTTC	CAVTSGGETQYF
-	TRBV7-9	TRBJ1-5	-	TGTGCCAGCAGTCGCGGGGTGAGCAATCAGCCCCAGCATTTT	CASSRGVSNQPQHF
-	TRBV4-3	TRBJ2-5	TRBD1	TGCGCCAGCTCACCGCAGACAGGGGGGGAGACCCAGTACTTC	CASSPQTGGETQYF
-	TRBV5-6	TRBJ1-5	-	TGTGCCAGCAGCTTGGGGCGGACAGATTATAGCAATCAGCCCCAGCATTTT	CASSLGRTDYSNQPQHF
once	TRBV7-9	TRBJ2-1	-	TGTGCCAGCAGCTCCGGTGAGCAGTTCTTC	CASSSGEQFF
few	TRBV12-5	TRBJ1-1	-	TGTGCTAGTGGTCCAGCCGGGGCTATGAACACTGAAGCTTTCTTT	CASGPAGAMNTEAFF
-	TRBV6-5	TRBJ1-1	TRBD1	TGTGCCAGCAGTCCTCCGGGACAGGACCCGGCGGGAGCTTTCTTT	CASSPPGQDPAGAFF
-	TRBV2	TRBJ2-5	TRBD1	TGTGCCAGCAATGTACAGGGGCAAGAGACCCAGTACTTC	CASNVQGQETQYF
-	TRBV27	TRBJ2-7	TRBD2	TGTGCCAGCAGTTCTCCTCGTAGCGGGAGGAAGTTGGGGATGCAGTACTTC	CASSSPRSGRKLGMQYF
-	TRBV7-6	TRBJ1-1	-	TGTGCCAGCAGCCAGAGGGACGGTATGAACACTGAAGCTTTCTTT	CASSQRDGMNTEAFF
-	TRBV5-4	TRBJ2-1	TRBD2	TGTGCCAGCAGCCCGGGACTAGCGGGAGTCTACAATGAGCAGTTCTTC	CASSPGLAGVYNEQFF
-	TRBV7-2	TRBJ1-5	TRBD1	TGTGCCAGCAGCCCAGGGACAGGGAACCGGCCCCAGCATTTT	CASSPGTGNRPQHF
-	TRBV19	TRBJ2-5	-	TGTGCCAGCGGTGAACAGGGAGGGACCCAGTACTTC	CASGEQGGTQYF
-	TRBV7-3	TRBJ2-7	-	TGTGCCAGCAGCTCGAACAGGGATACTGAGCAGTACTTC	CASSSNRDTEQYF
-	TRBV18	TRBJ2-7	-	TGTGCCAGCTCACTCGACGGAACAGGAAGCCTAACCTACGAGCAGTACTTC	CASSLDGTGSLTYEQYF
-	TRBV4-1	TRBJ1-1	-	TGCGCCAGCAGCCAAGGGGGGACGGTAAACACTGAAGCTTTCTTT	CASSQGGTVNTEAFF
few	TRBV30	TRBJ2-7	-	TGTGCCGGAGGGGGCAGTTACGAGCAGTACTTC	CAGGGSYEQYF
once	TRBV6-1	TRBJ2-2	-	TGTGCCAGCAAGAGCCAGACGAACACCGGGGAGCTGTTTTTT	CASKSQTNTGELFF
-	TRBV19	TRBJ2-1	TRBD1	TGTGCCACTACCGGGACAGCGTACAATGAGCAGTTCTTC	CATTGTAYNEQFF
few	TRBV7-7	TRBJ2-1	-	TGTGCTAGCTCCCGGGCCCTAGGGAATGAGCAGTTCTTC	CASSRALGNEQFF
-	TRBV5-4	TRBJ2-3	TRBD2	TGTGCCAGCAGCTCCGAGGGGACTACCCACCTCACAGATACGCAGTATTTT	CASSSEGTTHLTDTQYF
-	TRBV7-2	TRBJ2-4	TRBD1	TGTGCCAGCAGCTTAACCGGACAGGGAGTAAAAAACATTCAGTACTTC	CASSLTGQGVKNIQYF
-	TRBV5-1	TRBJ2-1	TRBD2	TGCGCCAGCAGGGTCAGGCTAGCGGACTACAATGAGCAGTTCTTC	CASRVRLADYNEQFF
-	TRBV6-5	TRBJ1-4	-	TGTGCCAGCATGTTTATAACAGTCGGAAAACTGTTTTTT	CASMFITVGKLFF
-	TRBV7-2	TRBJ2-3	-	TGTGCCAGCAGCTTAGGGAGGGGAATTGGTAGCACAGATACGCAGTATTTT	CASSLGRGIGSTDTQYF
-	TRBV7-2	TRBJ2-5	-	TGTGCCAGCAGCTTAGTTCCGGTTTTGGTTAGGGAGACCCAGTACTTC	CASSLVPVLVRETQYF
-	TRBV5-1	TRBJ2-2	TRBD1	TGCGCCAGCAGCTTAAGCGTTACAGGGGTTGGGTCGAACACCGGGGAGCTGTTTTTT	CASSLSVTGVGSNTGELFF
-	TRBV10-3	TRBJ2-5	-	TGTGCCATCAGCCCAAGGGAGGGGGGGCAAGAGACCCAGTACTTC	CAISPREGGQETQYF
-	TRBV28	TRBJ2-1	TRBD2	TGTGCCAGCAGCTCCGGGGGGGGGCTTCGGGATGAGCAGTTCTTC	CASSSGGGLRDEQFF
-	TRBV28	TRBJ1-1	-	TGTGCCAGCAGTCCAGGGACGGCTGGGGACACTGAAGCTTTCTTT	CASSPGTAGDTEAFF
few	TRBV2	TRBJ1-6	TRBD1	TGTGCCAGCAGTATGTTTCGGGACAGGACAGATTCACCCCTCCACTTT	CASSMFRDRTDSPLHF
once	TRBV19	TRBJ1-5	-	TGTGCCAGTAGTATCGGGGTTAATCAGCCCCAGCATTTT	CASSIGVNQPQHF
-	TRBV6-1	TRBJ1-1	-	TGTGCCAGCAGTGGAGGTTGGGGGAGCATGAACACTGAAGCTTTCTTT	CASSGGWGSMNTEAFF
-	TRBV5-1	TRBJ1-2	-	TGCGCCAGCAGGATAGGGGCAGTCCCATATGGCTACACCTTC	CASRIGAVPYGYTF
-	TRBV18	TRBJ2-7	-	TGTGCCAGCTCACCAGGCGTGGGGAACTCCTACGAGCAGTACTTC	CASSPGVGNSYEQYF